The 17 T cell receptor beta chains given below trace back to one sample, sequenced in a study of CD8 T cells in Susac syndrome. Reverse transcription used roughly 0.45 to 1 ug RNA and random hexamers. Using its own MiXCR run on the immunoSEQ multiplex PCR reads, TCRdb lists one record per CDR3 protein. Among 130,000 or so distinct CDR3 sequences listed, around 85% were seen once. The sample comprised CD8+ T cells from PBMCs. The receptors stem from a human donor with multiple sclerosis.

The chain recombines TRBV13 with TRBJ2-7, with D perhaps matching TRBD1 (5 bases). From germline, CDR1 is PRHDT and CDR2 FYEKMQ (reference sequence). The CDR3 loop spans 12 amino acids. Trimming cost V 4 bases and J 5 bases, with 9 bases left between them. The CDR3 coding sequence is TGTGCCAGCAGCTCAGGGTCCCACGAGCAGTACTTC. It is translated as CASSSGSHEQYF.

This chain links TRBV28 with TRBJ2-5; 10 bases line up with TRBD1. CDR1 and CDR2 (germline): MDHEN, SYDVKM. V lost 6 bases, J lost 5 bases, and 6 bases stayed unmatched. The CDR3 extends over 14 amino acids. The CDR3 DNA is TGTGCCAGCAGCTGGACAGGGGGGGATGAGACCCAGTACTTC. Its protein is CASSWTGGDETQYF.

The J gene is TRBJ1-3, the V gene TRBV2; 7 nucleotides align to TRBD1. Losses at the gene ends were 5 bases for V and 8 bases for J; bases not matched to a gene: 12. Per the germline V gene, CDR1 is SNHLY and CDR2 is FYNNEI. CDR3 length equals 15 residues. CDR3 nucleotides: TGTGCCAGCAGTAATGGTTTGACAGGGTTGTACACCATATATTTT. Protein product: CASSNGLTGLYTIYF.

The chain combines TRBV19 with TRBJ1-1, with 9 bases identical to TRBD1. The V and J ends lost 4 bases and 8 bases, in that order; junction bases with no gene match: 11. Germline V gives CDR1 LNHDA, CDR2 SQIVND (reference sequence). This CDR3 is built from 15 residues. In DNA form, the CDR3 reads TGTGCCAGTAGTACCCTGGACAGGGGATACCCAGAAGCTTTCTTT. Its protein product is CASSTLDRGYPEAFF.

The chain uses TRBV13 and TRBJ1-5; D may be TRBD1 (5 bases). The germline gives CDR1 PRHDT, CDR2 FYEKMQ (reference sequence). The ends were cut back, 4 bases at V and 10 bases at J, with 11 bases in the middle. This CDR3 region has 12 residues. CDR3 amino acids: CASSWGRQPQHF. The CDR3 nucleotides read TGTGCCAGCAGCTGGGGACGCCAACCCCAGCATTTT.

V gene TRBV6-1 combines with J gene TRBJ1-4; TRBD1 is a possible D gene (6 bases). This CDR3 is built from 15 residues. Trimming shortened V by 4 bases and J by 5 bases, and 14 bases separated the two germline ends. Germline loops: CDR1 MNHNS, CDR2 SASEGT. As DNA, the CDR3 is TGTGCCAGCAGTGGTTTACAGGGAATCAATGAAAAACTGTTTTTT. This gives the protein CASSGLQGINEKLFF.

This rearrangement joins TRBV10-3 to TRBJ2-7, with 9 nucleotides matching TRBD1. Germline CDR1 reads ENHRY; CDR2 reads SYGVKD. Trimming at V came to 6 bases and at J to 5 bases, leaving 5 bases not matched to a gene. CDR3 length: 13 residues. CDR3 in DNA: TGTGCCATCAGCCCGGGACAGGGAGACGAGCAGTACGTC. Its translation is CAISPGQGDEQYV.

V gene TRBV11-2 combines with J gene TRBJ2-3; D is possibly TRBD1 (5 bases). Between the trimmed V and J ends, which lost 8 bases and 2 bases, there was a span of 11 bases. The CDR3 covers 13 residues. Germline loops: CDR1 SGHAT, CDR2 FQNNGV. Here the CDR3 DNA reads TGTGCCAGCGCGACAGTCCCCACAGATACGCAGTATTTT. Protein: CASATVPTDTQYF.

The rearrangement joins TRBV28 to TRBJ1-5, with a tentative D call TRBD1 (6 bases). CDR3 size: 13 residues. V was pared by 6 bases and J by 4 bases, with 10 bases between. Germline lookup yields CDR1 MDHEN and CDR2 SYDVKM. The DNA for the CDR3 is TGTGCCAGCAGGGGGGCGTTTAATCAGCCCCAGCATTTT. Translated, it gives CASRGAFNQPQHF. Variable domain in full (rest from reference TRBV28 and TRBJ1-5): DVKVTQSSRYLVKRTGEKVFLECVQDMDHENMFWYRQDPGLGLRLIYFSYDVKMKEKGDIPEGYSVSREKKERFSLILESASTNQTSMYLCASRGAFNQPQHFGDGTRLSIL.

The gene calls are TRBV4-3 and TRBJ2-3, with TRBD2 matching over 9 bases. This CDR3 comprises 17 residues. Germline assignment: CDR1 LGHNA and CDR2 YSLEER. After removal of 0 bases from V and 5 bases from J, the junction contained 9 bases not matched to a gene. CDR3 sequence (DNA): TGCGCCAGCAGCCAAGATAGCGTAGCGGGAGAGGGAGATACGCAGTATTTT. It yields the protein CASSQDSVAGEGDTQYF.

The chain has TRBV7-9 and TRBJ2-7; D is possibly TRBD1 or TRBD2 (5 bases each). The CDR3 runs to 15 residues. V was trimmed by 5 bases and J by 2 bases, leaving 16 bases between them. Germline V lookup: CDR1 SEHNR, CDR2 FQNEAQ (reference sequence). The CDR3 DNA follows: TGTGCCAGCAGCACCGCCGAGGGACCAACCTACGAGCAGTACTTC. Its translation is CASSTAEGPTYEQYF.

The CDR3 region is CASSTVNTEAFF. The CDR3 nucleotides are TGCGCCAGCAGCACAGTGAACACTGAAGCTTTCTTT. V usage is TRBV5-1 and J usage is TRBJ1-1; D uncertain. V was pared by 4 bases and J by 0 bases, with 4 bases between. This CDR3 comprises 12 residues. Germline V CDR1 and CDR2: SGHRS, YFSETQ.

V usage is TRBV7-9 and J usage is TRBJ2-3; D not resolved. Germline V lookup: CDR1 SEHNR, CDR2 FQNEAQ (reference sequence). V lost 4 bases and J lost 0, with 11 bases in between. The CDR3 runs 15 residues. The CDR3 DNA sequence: TGTGCCAGCAGCTCACCGGGCCTGAGCACAGATACGCAGTATTTT. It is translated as CASSSPGLSTDTQYF.

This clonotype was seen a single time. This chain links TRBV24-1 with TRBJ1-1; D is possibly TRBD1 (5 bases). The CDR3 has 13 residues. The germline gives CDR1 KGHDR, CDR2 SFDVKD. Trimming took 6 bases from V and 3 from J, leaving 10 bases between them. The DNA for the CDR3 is TGTGCCACCAGTACACAGGACCACACTGAAGCTTTCTTT. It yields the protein CATSTQDHTEAFF.

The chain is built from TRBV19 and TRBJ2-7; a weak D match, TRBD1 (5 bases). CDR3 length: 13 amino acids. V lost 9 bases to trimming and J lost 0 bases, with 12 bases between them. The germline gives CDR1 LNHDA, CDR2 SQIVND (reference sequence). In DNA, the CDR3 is TGTGCCAGCCAGGGTGACAACTCCTACGAGCAGTACTTC. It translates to CASQGDNSYEQYF.

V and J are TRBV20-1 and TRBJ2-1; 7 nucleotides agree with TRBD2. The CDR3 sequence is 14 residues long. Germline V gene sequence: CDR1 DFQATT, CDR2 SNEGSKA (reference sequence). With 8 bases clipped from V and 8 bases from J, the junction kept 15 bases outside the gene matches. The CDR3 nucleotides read TGCAGTACCACCCGGGAGGATCTTATGGATGAGCAGTTCTTC. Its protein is CSTTREDLMDEQFF.

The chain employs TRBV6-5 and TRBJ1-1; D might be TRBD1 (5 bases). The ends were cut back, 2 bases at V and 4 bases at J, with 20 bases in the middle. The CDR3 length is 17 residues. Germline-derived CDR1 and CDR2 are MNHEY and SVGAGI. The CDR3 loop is CASSYERFSGRSTEAFF. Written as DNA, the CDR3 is TGTGCCAGCAGTTACGAGCGTTTTTCGGGACGGTCCACTGAAGCTTTCTTT.